This T cell receptor beta chain is drawn from a study of cytomegalovirus exposure and HLA in healthy donors. V lost 0 bases to trimming and J lost 3 bases, with 12 bases between them. This CDR3 contains 15 residues. The germline V gene has CDR1 KGHSH and CDR2 LQKENI. The protocol was immunoSEQ multiplex PCR, while the TCRdb copy is restricted to in-frame clones and leaves out a portion. The sample shows 150,000 to 200,000 clones, roughly nine tenths of them seen only once. Regarding this clone: Its antigen remains unknown.

Study-wide results and limits: Rarity held for most TCR sequences, but there were some public TCRs that occurred in many donors. The listing of 150 to 200 TCR beta chains classed them as cytomegalovirus-associated. Later, an analysis found that TCR clusters from the first cohort tended to co-occur in the 120 validation repertoires.

The sequence derives from a woman between 18 and 30 years old in good health and CMV-seropositive. Input material: PBMCs. The V and J genes are TRBV18 and TRBJ2-7; maybe TRBD1 (5 bases). The CDR3 sequence is CASSPPGQGYYEQYF. The CDR3, as DNA: TGTGCCAGCTCACCACCAGGGCAGGGCTACTACGAGCAGTACTTC.